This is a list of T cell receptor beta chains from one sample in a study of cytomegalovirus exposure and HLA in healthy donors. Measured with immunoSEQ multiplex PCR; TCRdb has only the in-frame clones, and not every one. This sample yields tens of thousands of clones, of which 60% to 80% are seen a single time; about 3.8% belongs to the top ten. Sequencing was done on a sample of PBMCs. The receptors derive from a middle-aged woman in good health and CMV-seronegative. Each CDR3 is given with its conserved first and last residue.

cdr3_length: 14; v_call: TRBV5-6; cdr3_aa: CASSLGQVGQPQHF
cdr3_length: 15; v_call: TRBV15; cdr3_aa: CATSQPAIGSDEQFF
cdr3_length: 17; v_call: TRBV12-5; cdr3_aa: CASGLVSGLPTNEKLFF
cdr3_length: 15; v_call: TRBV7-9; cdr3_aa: CASSLGGVPQETQYF
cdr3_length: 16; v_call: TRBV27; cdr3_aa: CASREQGTYGNQPQHF
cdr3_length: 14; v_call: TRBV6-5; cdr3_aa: CASRIGGGNSPLHF
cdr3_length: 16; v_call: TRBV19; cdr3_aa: CASSIPRQRFYNEQFF
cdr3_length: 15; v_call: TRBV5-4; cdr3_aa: CASSLGRTGGTEAFF
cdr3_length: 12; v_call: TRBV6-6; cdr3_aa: CASSPGQSGYPF
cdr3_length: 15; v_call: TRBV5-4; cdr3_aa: CASAGAGSDKNIQYF
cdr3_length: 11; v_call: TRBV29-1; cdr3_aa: CSVGGGNEQFF
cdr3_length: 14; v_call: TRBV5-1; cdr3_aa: CANSPGRDDQPQHF
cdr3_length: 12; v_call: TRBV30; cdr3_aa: CAWGQGYQPQHF
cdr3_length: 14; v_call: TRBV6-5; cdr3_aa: CASSRGQSSYEQYF
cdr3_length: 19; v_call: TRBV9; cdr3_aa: CASSVAGGTGTSSYNEQFF
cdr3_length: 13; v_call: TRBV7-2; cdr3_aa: CASSLGPLYEQYF
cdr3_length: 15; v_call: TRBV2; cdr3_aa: CASSEWALTNYGYTF
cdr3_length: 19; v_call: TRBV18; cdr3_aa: CASSRTGWSGYSGANVLTF
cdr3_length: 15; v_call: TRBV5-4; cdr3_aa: CASSLDQGANSPLHF
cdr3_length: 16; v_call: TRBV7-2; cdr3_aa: CASSLAQGSYNSPLHF
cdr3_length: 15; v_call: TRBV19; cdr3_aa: CASSPRQTDHEKLFF
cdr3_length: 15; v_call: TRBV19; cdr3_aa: CASSARTGGWQPQHF
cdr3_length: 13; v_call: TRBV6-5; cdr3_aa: CASSTPGGNEQFF
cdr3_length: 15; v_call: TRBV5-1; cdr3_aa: CASSLALDRGYEQYF
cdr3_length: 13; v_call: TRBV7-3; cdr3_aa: CASSYAEVSPLHF
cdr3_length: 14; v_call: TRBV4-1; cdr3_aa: CASSSSTSNQPQHF
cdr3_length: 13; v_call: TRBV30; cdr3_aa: CAWSLGGAETQYF
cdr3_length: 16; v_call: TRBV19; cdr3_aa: CASSIGGLLGDTEAFF
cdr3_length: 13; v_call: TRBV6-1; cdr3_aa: CASRGTGNYGYTF
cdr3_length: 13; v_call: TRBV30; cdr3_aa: CAWSAQNNEKLFF
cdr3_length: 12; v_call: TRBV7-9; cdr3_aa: CASSLGLTEAFF
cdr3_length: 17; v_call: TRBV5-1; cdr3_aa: CASSPSSGGSTYNEQFF
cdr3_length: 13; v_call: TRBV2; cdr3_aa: CASSGQFDYEQYF
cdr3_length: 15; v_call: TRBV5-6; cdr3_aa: CASSSETSYNSPLHF
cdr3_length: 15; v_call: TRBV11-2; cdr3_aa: CASSSRGRGAGEQYF
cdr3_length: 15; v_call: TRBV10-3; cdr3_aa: CAISESQGSYNEQFF
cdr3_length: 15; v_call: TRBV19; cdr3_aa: CASSINRGSNQPQHF
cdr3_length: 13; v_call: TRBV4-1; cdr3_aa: CASSTGWTYEQYF
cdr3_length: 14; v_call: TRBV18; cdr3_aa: CATRPAAGNQPQHF
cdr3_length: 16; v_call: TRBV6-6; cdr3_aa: CASRNRQGEGNSPLHF
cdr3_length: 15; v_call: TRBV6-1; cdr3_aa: CASSGTSGANNEQFF
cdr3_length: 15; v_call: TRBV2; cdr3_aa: CASSTFGQGIQPQHF
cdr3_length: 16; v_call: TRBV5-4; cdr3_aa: CASSPGTSGGLETQYF
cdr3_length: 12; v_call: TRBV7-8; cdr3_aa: CASRPSGGEQYF
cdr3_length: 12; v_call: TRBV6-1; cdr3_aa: CASSGRLDEQYF
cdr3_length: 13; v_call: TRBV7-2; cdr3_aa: CASSLGLYQPQHF
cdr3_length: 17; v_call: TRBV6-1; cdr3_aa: CASSESAGQSSGNTIYF
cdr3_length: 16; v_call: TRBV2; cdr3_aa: CASNLRGGRDNSPLHF
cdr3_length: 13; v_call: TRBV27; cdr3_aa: CASSWDFNQPQHF
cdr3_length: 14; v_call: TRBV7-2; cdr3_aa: CASSLGGSNNEQFF
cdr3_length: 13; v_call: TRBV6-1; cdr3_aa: CASSGPPGGEQFF
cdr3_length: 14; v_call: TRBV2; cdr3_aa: CASRDPGQGTEAFF
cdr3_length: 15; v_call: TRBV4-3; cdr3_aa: CASSQDTGGNTEAFF
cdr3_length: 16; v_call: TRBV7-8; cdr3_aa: CASSPHRVGLNTEAFF
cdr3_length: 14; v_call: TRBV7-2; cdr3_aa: CASSFYQNSYEQYF